The present T cell receptor (beta chain) was sequenced within a study of blood T cell repertoires in COVID-19. The V end was cut by 5 bases, the J end by 7 bases, with 18 bases between. Per germline, CDR1 SGHTA and CDR2 FQGNSA. This CDR3 spans 15 amino acids. Measured with immunoSEQ multiplex PCR; TCRdb has only the in-frame clones, and not every one. The data show over 250,000 clones, approximately 90% seen once. Seattle patients were enrolled while actively infected and followed longitudinally. The V and J genes are TRBV7-2 and TRBJ1-5; weak D call: TRBD1 (5 bases). The clonotype was recovered from a woman in her forties or fifties with COVID-19, enrolled during active disease. The sequencing sample was made of peripheral blood. CDR3 sequence reads: CASSPRTIGVQPQHF. CDR3 DNA: TGTGCCAGCAGCCCGCGGACCATAGGGGTCCAGCCCCAGCATTTT.